This is a list of T cell receptor beta chains from one sample in a study of T cell responses to AZD1222 COVID-19 vaccine. Only in-frame clones appear in the TCRdb table, and some are missing; sequencing was by immunoSEQ multiplex PCR. In the table there are about 180,000 clones, 70% to 90% of which are singletons. The sample was peripheral blood, taken on day 0 of AZD1222 vaccination. The receptors were sampled from an adult in good health. Both conserved end residues are part of each CDR3. D genes are given only for firm matches. The listing skips clone size in some rows; elsewhere it reads once, few, many or a size class.

CDR3nt	CDR3aa	abundance	v_gene	j_gene	d_gene
TGCGCCAGCAGCTTGGATCGGGTTGCTGAGCAGTTCTTC	CASSLDRVAEQFF	.	TRBV5-1	TRBJ2-1	.
TGCGCCAGCAGCCGGACTAGCGGGACTCCCACCGGGGAGCTGTTTTTT	CASSRTSGTPTGELFF	once	TRBV5-1	TRBJ2-2	TRBD2
TGTGCCAGCAGTTTATCAGGGTTTCAGCCCCAGCATTTT	CASSLSGFQPQHF	.	TRBV6-6	TRBJ1-5	.
TGTGCCAGCGTCCCCAGACAGGGCAACACTGAAGCTTTCTTT	CASVPRQGNTEAFF	.	TRBV7-9	TRBJ1-1	TRBD1
TGTGCCATCAGTGCGGACAGTAGCTCTGGAAACACCATATATTTT	CAISADSSSGNTIYF	.	TRBV10-3	TRBJ1-3	.
TGTGCCAGCAGTGACAGGGGTGGCACAGATACGCAGTATTTT	CASSDRGGTDTQYF	.	TRBV6-1	TRBJ2-3	.
TGTGCCAGCAGCCCCCGACAGGGAGCGGAACCTTATACGCAGTATTTT	CASSPRQGAEPYTQYF	once	TRBV7-3	TRBJ2-3	TRBD1
TGTGCCAGCAGTGAGTCAGGGGGTGGTACTGAAGCTTTCTTT	CASSESGGGTEAFF	.	TRBV6-1	TRBJ1-1	TRBD1
TGTGCCAGCAGCCGAACTACAGGGTTTCTAGAGACCCAGTACTTC	CASSRTTGFLETQYF	.	TRBV7-9	TRBJ2-5	.
TGCAGTGCTAGAGGAGGAAACACCATATATTTT	CSARGGNTIYF	.	TRBV20-1	TRBJ1-3	.
TGCGCCAGCAGCCAAGATCCCGCAGGTTATGGGTACACCGGGGAGCTGTTTTTT	CASSQDPAGYGYTGELFF	.	TRBV4-1	TRBJ2-2	.
TGTGCCAGTAGTATTGGCCTAGCGGGAGTCACAGATACGCAGTATTTT	CASSIGLAGVTDTQYF	.	TRBV19	TRBJ2-3	TRBD2
TGTGCCGCCGGGCGAAGCAGCACCGGGGAGCTGTTTTTT	CAAGRSSTGELFF	.	TRBV21-1	TRBJ2-2	.
TGTGCCAGCAGAAAAGGCCGGAAGCCCGCCTATGGCAATCAGCCCCAGCATTTT	CASRKGRKPAYGNQPQHF	.	TRBV21-1	TRBJ1-5	.
TGTGCCAGCAGCTTAACGGCACTTACTGAAGCTTTCTTT	CASSLTALTEAFF	.	TRBV7-3	TRBJ1-1	.
TGTGCCAGCAGTTTGAGCGGGGGACGGTACACTGAAGCTTTCTTT	CASSLSGGRYTEAFF	.	TRBV6-2/TRBV6-3	TRBJ1-1	.
TGCGCCAGCAGTGTTGGTTCAACGGGGTCACCCCTCCACTTT	CASSVGSTGSPLHF	.	TRBV10-2	TRBJ1-6	.
TGCGCCAGCAGCCAAGATGCTCAGAACTCCTACGAGCAGTACTTC	CASSQDAQNSYEQYF	.	TRBV4-3	TRBJ2-7	.
TGTGCCAGCAGCCGAGCAAAACAGTCCGGGTCGAGCTCCTATAATTCACCCCTCCACTTT	CASSRAKQSGSSSYNSPLHF	.	TRBV7-8	TRBJ1-6	.
TGTGCCAGCCGATCCGGAATTACCTCTGGAAACACCATATATTTT	CASRSGITSGNTIYF	.	TRBV27	TRBJ1-3	.
TGTGCCAGCTCCGGGACTAGCGGGATGGTGGATACGCAGTATTTT	CASSGTSGMVDTQYF	.	TRBV18	TRBJ2-3	TRBD2
TGTGCCAGTAGTATGCGGACAGGGATCACTGAAGCTTTCTTT	CASSMRTGITEAFF	once	TRBV19	TRBJ1-1	TRBD1
TGTGCCAGCAGCGGAAGTGGGACAGGGACGGAAAAACTGTTTTTT	CASSGSGTGTEKLFF	.	TRBV11-1	TRBJ1-4	TRBD1
TGTGCCAGCAGCCTAACGGGGCAGCGTTACGATGAGCAGTTCTTC	CASSLTGQRYDEQFF	.	TRBV6-5	TRBJ2-1	.
TGTGCCAGCAGTGGTCGGGGAGCAGGCGTTTACGAGCAGTACTTC	CASSGRGAGVYEQYF	.	TRBV27	TRBJ2-7	.
TGTGCCATCAGTGAGAGCCAGGGACATGGCTACACCTTC	CAISESQGHGYTF	.	TRBV10-3	TRBJ1-2	.
TGCGCCAGCAGCTTAGCGGGGGGGAATGAGCAGTTCTTC	CASSLAGGNEQFF	.	TRBV5-1	TRBJ2-1	TRBD2
TGTGCCAGTGCAACCGGGACAGGGAATGGCTACACCTTC	CASATGTGNGYTF	.	TRBV19	TRBJ1-2	TRBD1
TGTGCCAGCAGCTCAAGGGGGTCTGGCTACACCTTC	CASSSRGSGYTF	.	TRBV5-4	TRBJ1-2	.
TGTGCCAGCAGCCCCTTGGGACAGGGAGAAACTGAAGCTTTCTTT	CASSPLGQGETEAFF	.	TRBV9	TRBJ1-1	TRBD1
TGCAGCGTTTTACCGGGACAGGGCAGAGATACGCAGTATTTT	CSVLPGQGRDTQYF	.	TRBV29-1	TRBJ2-3	TRBD1
TGTGCCAGCAGAACAGGGGCGCTCAAAAACATTCAGTACTTC	CASRTGALKNIQYF	.	TRBV7-2	TRBJ2-4	TRBD1
TGTGCCAGCAGAGGATCGGGGCTTAACTATGGCTACACCTTC	CASRGSGLNYGYTF	.	TRBV28	TRBJ1-2	.
TGTGCCAGCAGTGAAGGTTGGGCGAGCAATCAGCCCCAGCATTTT	CASSEGWASNQPQHF	.	TRBV6-1	TRBJ1-5	.
TGTGCCAGCTCTACCCTCCGGGGAGGGTCTGGGCCAGATACGCAGTATTTT	CASSTLRGGSGPDTQYF	.	TRBV18	TRBJ2-3	TRBD2
TGTGCCAGCAGCTTGGAAGGGACAGGGGTCCCCCTCTTC	CASSLEGTGVPLF	.	TRBV5-6	TRBJ1-2	TRBD1
TGTGCCATCAGCCAACAGGGGGCGGTGAACACTGAAGCTTTCTTT	CAISQQGAVNTEAFF	.	TRBV10-3	TRBJ1-1	TRBD1
TGTGCCAGTAAGATCTTAGCGGGAGAACGAGGCGGGGAGCTGTTTTTT	CASKILAGERGGELFF	once	TRBV19	TRBJ2-2	TRBD2
TGCGCCAGCAGCTTGGCCGGGGGGGCCGGCTACACCTTC	CASSLAGGAGYTF	.	TRBV5-1	TRBJ1-2	.
TGCGCCAGCAGCCAAGCTCGGGACAGGGTTTTCTATGGCTACACCTTC	CASSQARDRVFYGYTF	.	TRBV4-1	TRBJ1-2	TRBD1
TGTGCCAGCTCACCAAGGGGTGGGGAGCAGTTCTTC	CASSPRGGEQFF	.	TRBV18	TRBJ2-1	.
TGTGCCTGGAGTTTGGGGTCGGCGACAATGAACACTGAAGCTTTCTTT	CAWSLGSATMNTEAFF	.	TRBV30	TRBJ1-1	.
TGCAGCGTTGAAGGGAACAGGGCCTCTGGAAACACCATATATTTT	CSVEGNRASGNTIYF	few	TRBV29-1	TRBJ1-3	.
TGTGCCAGCAGCCGGGGAGCCAACGTCCTGACTTTC	CASSRGANVLTF	.	TRBV28	TRBJ2-6	.
TGTGCCAGCAGTGAGGGGAGTCGGGGGTCACCCCTCCACTTT	CASSEGSRGSPLHF	.	TRBV6-4	TRBJ1-6	.
TGTGCCAGCAGTGAAGGGAGAAAGAATCAGCCCCAGCATTTT	CASSEGRKNQPQHF	.	TRBV6-1	TRBJ1-5	.
TGTGCCAGCAGATTGAGCTCTGGGGCCAACGTCCTGACTTTC	CASRLSSGANVLTF	.	TRBV6-5	TRBJ2-6	.
TGTGCCAGCAGCCCGGGAAGGAGTAATTCACCCCTCCACTTT	CASSPGRSNSPLHF	.	TRBV7-9	TRBJ1-6	.
TGTGCCAGCAGTGAACCCTCGACAGGAGCGGGGGGCGAGCAGTACTTC	CASSEPSTGAGGEQYF	.	TRBV2	TRBJ2-7	TRBD2